These 11 T cell receptor beta chains were sequenced from one sample in a study of cytomegalovirus exposure and HLA in healthy donors. Data came from immunoSEQ multiplex PCR; TCRdb stores just in-frame clones and leaves some out. The sample lists a few hundred thousand clones, around 89% occurring once. What was sequenced was PBMCs. These receptors were taken from a woman in her late teens or twenties in good health and CMV-seronegative.

V is TRBV28 and J is TRBJ2-3, with a tentative D call TRBD2 (6 bases). This CDR3 is 17 amino acids long. In germline, CDR1 is MDHEN, CDR2 SYDVKM. The V and J ends lost 6 bases and 2 bases respectively, with 21 bases between them. CDR3 coding DNA: TGTGCCAGCAGAACTTTTTTCGGGGGAGATAACACAGATACGCAGTATTTT. As protein: CASRTFFGGDNTDTQYF.

This chain links TRBV19 with TRBJ1-6; D might be TRBD1 (6 bases). V was pared by 5 bases and J by 6 bases, with 20 bases between. There are 17 residues in the CDR3. In germline, CDR1 is LNHDA, CDR2 SQIVND (reference sequence). The CDR3 DNA reads TGTGCCAGTAGTCCCCGGGGCAGTATGGGGGCTAATTCACCCCTCCACTTT. Amino acids: CASSPRGSMGANSPLHF.

The chain combines TRBV4-3 with TRBJ2-7; 8 nucleotides line up with TRBD1. Germline loops: CDR1 LGHNA, CDR2 YSLEER. The CDR3 has 16 residues. Trimming took 5 bases from V and 3 from J; bases not matched to a gene: 12. The CDR3 here is CASSYDRTGLSYEQYF. The CDR3 DNA reads TGCGCCAGCAGCTATGACCGGACAGGGTTAAGCTACGAGCAGTACTTC.

This chain links TRBV6-6 with TRBJ2-3; tentatively, D is TRBD2 (7 bases). CDR1 and CDR2 (germline): MNHNY, SVGAGI (reference sequence). Trimming took off 4 bases at V and 3 bases at J, with 14 bases between the two ends. This CDR3 comprises 15 residues. The CDR3 region is CASSLAGRGTDTQYF. The DNA for the CDR3 is TGTGCCAGCAGTTTGGCAGGGAGGGGGACAGATACGCAGTATTTT.

V is TRBV11-2 and J is TRBJ2-7; possible D gene TRBD1, 5 bases. Trimming removed 0 bases from V and 2 bases from J, with 5 bases in between. The CDR3 sequence is 13 residues long. Germline-derived CDR1 and CDR2 are SGHAT and FQNNGV. Written as DNA, the CDR3 is TGTGCCAGCAGCTTAGAGGGGCCCTACGAGCAGTACGTC. Amino acid sequence: CASSLEGPYEQYV.

J is TRBJ1-1 and V is TRBV6-5; 8 bases are shared with TRBD1. The CDR3 is made up of 14 amino acids. The V and J ends lost 1 base and 5 bases, in that order; junction bases with no gene match: 3. From germline, CDR1 is MNHEY and CDR2 SVGAGI. CDR3 amino acids: CASSYFRGPTEAFF. DNA for the CDR3: TGTGCCAGCAGTTACTTCAGGGGGCCTACTGAAGCTTTCTTT.

The V gene is TRBV10-3, the J gene TRBJ1-6, with TRBD1 identical over 9 bases. CDR1 and CDR2 (germline): ENHRY, SYGVKD. This CDR3 is 17 amino acids long. With V trimmed by 1 base and J by 7 bases, 8 bases remained unmatched. The CDR3 sequence is CAISELGTGSLNSPLHF. The CDR3 DNA is TGTGCCATCAGTGAGTTGGGGACAGGGAGTTTGAATTCACCCCTCCACTTT.

In its sample, this clone was seen once. This chain connects TRBV6-1 to TRBJ2-7, with D perhaps TRBD2 (6 bases). This CDR3 is built from 14 residues. The V end was cut by 2 bases, the J end by 4 bases, with 12 bases between. Germline CDR1 reads MNHNS; CDR2 reads SASEGT. CDR3 amino acids: CASSEWRDGYEQYV. The CDR3, as DNA: TGTGCCAGCAGTGAATGGAGGGATGGGTACGAGCAGTACGTC.

The chain carries TRBV27 and TRBJ1-1; 7 bases map to TRBD1. V was clipped by 5 bases and J by 5 bases; unmatched bases: 5. Germline V gene sequence: CDR1 MNHEY, CDR2 SMNVEV (reference sequence). This CDR3 has 13 amino acids. The CDR3 loop is CASSTGVGTEAFF. CDR3 bases: TGTGCCAGCAGTACAGGGGTTGGGACTGAAGCTTTCTTT.

The V call is TRBV4-1, the J call TRBJ1-2; D is undetermined. The CDR3 is 12 residues long. CDR1 MGHRA and CDR2 YSYEKL come from the germline V gene. Trimming pared 4 bases from V and 9 bases from J, leaving 12 bases between. CDR3 bases: TGCGCCAGCAGCCTATCGGGTCTGAGCTACACCTTC. Its protein is CASSLSGLSYTF.

This clone was seen only once. This sequence joins TRBV7-9 and TRBJ2-1; D ambiguous. CDR3 length: 14 residues. CDR1 and CDR2 (germline): SEHNR, FQNEAQ (reference sequence). The V and J ends lost 5 bases and 0 bases respectively, with 8 bases between them. The CDR3 DNA reads as TGTGCCAGCAGCCCCCCGGGCTCCTACAATGAGCAGTTCTTC. Translated, it gives CASSPPGSYNEQFF.